Listed here are 11 T cell receptor beta chains from one sample, sequenced in a study of cytomegalovirus exposure and HLA in healthy donors listed by TCRdb under 2017. Libraries were prepared through the immunoSEQ multiplex PCR assay. For the multiplex PCR, a mixture combining 60 forward primers for TCR Vbeta segments and 13 reverse primers for TCR Jbeta segments was used. TCRdb retrieved this table from immuneACCESS and kept in-frame rearrangements only. Not all clones are present; in checked studies, unresolved V genes account for under half, and no reason is known for the remainder. This sample holds 140,000 or so clones; around 86% were observed only once. Clones ranked in the top ten supply over 1% of the sample. The material sequenced was PBMCs. The source of these receptors is a female donor in good health and CMV-seronegative.

The V and J genes are TRBV29-1 and TRBJ1-2; D remains unclear. The CDR3 has 13 amino acids. Deletions cut 2 bases from V and 1 base from J, with 8 bases between. The germline gives CDR1 SQVTM, CDR2 ANQGSEA. The CDR3 region is CSVETTNNYGYTF. In DNA form, the CDR3 reads TGCAGCGTTGAAACCACAAATAACTATGGCTACACCTTC.

The V and J genes are TRBV4-1 and TRBJ1-4; D is unclear. The CDR3 extends over 15 amino acids. Germline lookup yields CDR1 MGHRA and CDR2 YSYEKL. The V and J ends lost 4 bases and 2 bases respectively, with 11 bases between them. The CDR3 region has the DNA TGCGCCAGCAGCCCCTCAGAGGGCACTAATGAAAAACTGTTTTTT. This sequence encodes CASSPSEGTNEKLFF.

The chain uses TRBV7-9 and TRBJ1-3; D remains ambiguous. Germline CDR1 and CDR2: SEHNR and FQNEAQ (reference sequence). This CDR3 comprises 16 residues. Trimming left V 0 bases short and J 4 bases short, with 13 bases between. The CDR3 loop reads CASSLALSSSGNTIYF. The DNA for the CDR3 is TGTGCCAGCAGCTTAGCGCTAAGCTCTTCCGGAAACACCATATATTTT.

The V and J genes are TRBV29-1 and TRBJ1-2; 7 positions agree with TRBD1. Germline CDR1 reads SQVTM; CDR2 reads ANQGSEA. V lost 6 bases to trimming and J lost 8 bases; unmatched junction nucleotides: 12. This CDR3 has 13 residues. In DNA, the CDR3 is TGCAGCGTCCGAAACACAGGGGAGTTCGGCTACACCTTC. It translates to CSVRNTGEFGYTF.

This clone has only a few counts. J is TRBJ2-6 and V is TRBV5-4, with 8 bases aligning to TRBD1. Trimming at V came to 7 bases and at J to 2 bases, leaving 5 bases not matched to a gene. Germline CDR1 SGHNT, CDR2 YYREEE (reference sequence). This CDR3 spans 15 amino acids. For the CDR3, the DNA is TGTGCCAGCTTTCAACAGGGGGCTGGGGCCAACGTCCTGACTTTC. Translation: CASFQQGAGANVLTF.

In its sample, this clone was seen a few times. The chain links TRBV7-6 to TRBJ2-3; weak D call: TRBD2 (5 bases). Trimming took 5 bases from V and 8 from J, leaving 20 bases between them. CDR3 length: 15 residues. Germline-derived CDR1 and CDR2 are SGHVS and FNYEAQ. The CDR3 DNA reads TGTGCCAGCAGCCCCGGGAAGGGCAGCATTGTTACGCAGTATTTT. Its translation: CASSPGKGSIVTQYF.

V gene TRBV6-6 combines with J gene TRBJ2-7; 8 positions agree with TRBD2. J was trimmed by 3 bases and V by 5 bases; bases with no gene match: 6. From germline, CDR1 is MNHNY and CDR2 SVGAGI (reference sequence). The CDR3 has 14 amino acids. The chain's CDR3 is CASSPLTSGYEQYF. The DNA for the CDR3 is TGTGCCAGCAGTCCTCTTACTAGCGGCTACGAGCAGTACTTC.

In DNA form, the CDR3 reads TGCGCCAGCAGCTTGGGGGGACAGGGAGGAGGAGAGACCCAGTACTTC. It encodes CASSLGGQGGGETQYF. The rearrangement uses TRBV5-1 and TRBJ2-5, with 9 bases aligning to TRBD1. The V and J ends lost 0 bases and 4 bases, in that order; junction bases with no gene match: 7. Germline V gene data show CDR1 as SGHRS and CDR2 as YFSETQ. The CDR3 is 16 residues long.

This clone was seen once. The gene calls are TRBV10-3 and TRBJ2-5, with 11 bases matching TRBD1. The J call may be wrong; the DNA end is better matched by TRBJ2-7. Looked up from germline, CDR1 is ENHRY and CDR2 is SYGVKD. This CDR3 has 13 residues. The CDR3 sequence is CAISPGQGVEQYF. The CDR3 DNA is TGTGCCATCAGTCCGGGACAGGGGGTCGAGCAGTACTTC.

The CDR3 DNA follows: TGTGCCTGGAGTGCAACAGAACCTATGAACACTGAAGCTTTCTTT. Translated: CAWSATEPMNTEAFF. This chain links TRBV30 with TRBJ1-1; unclear D gene. CDR3 length: 15 residues. Trimming pared 1 base from V and 0 bases from J, leaving 12 bases between. Germline CDR1 GTSNPN, CDR2 SVGIG (reference sequence).

CDR3 in amino acids: CASSARDNQETQYF. The CDR3 region has the DNA TGTGCCAGCAGCGCCCGGGACAACCAAGAGACCCAGTACTTC. The chain uses TRBV7-9 and TRBJ2-5, with D tentatively TRBD1 (6 bases). The CDR3 is 14 residues long. The germline V gene has CDR1 SEHNR and CDR2 FQNEAQ (reference sequence). V lost 5 bases, J lost 0 bases, and 10 bases lay in between. Full variable domain (remainder filled in from reference TRBV7-9 and TRBJ2-5): DTGVSQNPRHKITKRGQNVTFRCDPISEHNRLYWYRQTLGQGPEFLTYFQNEAQLEKSRLLSDRFSAERPKGSFSTLEIQRTEQGDSAMYLCASSARDNQETQYFGPGTRLLVL.